This T cell receptor (beta chain) emerged from a study of blood T cells in healthy people across ages. It was with a sample-barcoded 5' primer and a J-beta primer mix that a second PCR of roughly 7 to 12 cycles was run. TCRdb fed the 5' RACE reads into MiXCR, producing one record per CDR3 protein. The sample yields 1.4 million to 1.5 million distinct CDR3 sequences, approximately 42% seen once. Germline-derived CDR1 and CDR2 are MNHEY and SVGAGI. Trimming stripped 6 bases from V and 11 bases from J, with 25 bases between. This CDR3 is built from 15 residues. The sample providers were healthy Caucasian people from Russia, aged roughly 6 to 90.

The sequence derives from a woman aged 18-29 years in good health. The chain uses TRBV6-5 and TRBJ2-5; unclear D gene. Material for sequencing was blood. As DNA, the CDR3 is TGTGCCAGCAGCCTACTACGGGTGGTAGGGCATGAGCAGTACTTC. It is translated as CASSLLRVVGHEQYF.